The TCR beta chain described here comes from a study of blood T cell repertoires in COVID-19. Method: immunoSEQ multiplex PCR; TCRdb's copy keeps in-frame clones and lacks some. The data hold 80,000 or so clones, with 70% to 80% observed a single time. CDR1 and CDR2 from the germline V gene are SGHTA and FQGTGA. The CDR3 has 15 residues. V shed 1 base, J shed 7 bases, and the junction held 4 bases outside the gene matches. The sequence came from a man over 45 with active or convalescent COVID-19. The J gene is TRBJ1-6, the V gene TRBV7-3, with 7 bases that match TRBD1. Sample: peripheral blood. Written as DNA, the CDR3 is TGTGCCAGCAGCTTAAATAGCAGGGGGAATTCACCCCTCCACTTT. Its protein is CASSLNSRGNSPLHF. The full variable domain, rest sourced from reference TRBV7-3 and TRBJ1-6, is GAGVSQTPSNKVTEKGKYVELRCDPISGHTALYWYRQSLGQGPEFLIYFQGTGAADDSGLPNDRFFAVRPEGSVSTLKIQRTERGDSAVYLCASSLNSRGNSPLHFGNGTRLTVT.